Listed below are T cell receptor beta chains from one sample, sequenced in a study of shared clonotypes between healthy human individuals. TCRdb's table, derived via immunoSEQ multiplex PCR, lists solely in-frame clones and lacks some. The sample includes some 2,400,000 clones, almost 96% of them seen just once. Sequencing input: naive CD4+ T cells sorted from blood. The receptor set was obtained from a man younger than 35 in good health. The CDR3 runs from the conserved cysteine through the conserved F or W. The D gene is left open where the match is weak. The listing skips clone size in some rows; elsewhere it reads once, few, many or a size class.

J: TRBJ2-2; length: 13; D: NA; size: NA; V: TRBV6-6; CDR3: CAIGGPNTGELFF; DNA: TGTGCCATCGGGGGGCCGAACACCGGGGAGCTGTTTTTT
J: TRBJ1-1; length: 13; D: NA; size: NA; V: TRBV21-1; CDR3: CASSADRNTEAFF; DNA: TGTGCCAGCAGCGCGGACAGGAACACTGAAGCTTTCTTT
J: TRBJ2-7; length: 17; D: NA; size: NA; V: TRBV10-3; CDR3: CAISGPRAGLSSYEQYF; DNA: TGTGCCATCAGTGGGCCACGGGCGGGGCTAAGCTCCTACGAGCAGTACTTC
J: TRBJ2-7; length: 16; D: TRBD2; size: NA; V: TRBV6-5; CDR3: CASSYSVLAGLYEQYF; DNA: TGTGCCAGCAGTTACTCGGTGCTAGCGGGTCTCTACGAGCAGTACTTC
J: TRBJ1-4; length: 15; D: TRBD1; size: NA; V: TRBV19; CDR3: CASRTGRSTNEKLFF; DNA: TGTGCCAGTAGGACAGGGAGATCAACTAATGAAAAACTGTTTTTT
J: TRBJ1-2; length: 16; D: TRBD1; size: NA; V: TRBV11-2; CDR3: CASSTGTGGGGYGYTF; DNA: TGTGCCAGCAGCACTGGGACAGGGGGCGGGGGCTATGGCTACACCTTC
J: TRBJ1-5; length: 10; D: NA; size: NA; V: TRBV28; CDR3: CASSSETQHF; DNA: TGTGCCAGCAGCTCGGAGACCCAGCATTTT
J: TRBJ1-1; length: 16; D: NA; size: NA; V: TRBV5-4; CDR3: CASSLGQGFMNTEAFF; DNA: TGTGCCAGCAGCTTGGGCCAGGGGTTCATGAACACTGAAGCTTTCTTT
J: TRBJ2-7; length: 16; D: NA; size: once; V: TRBV5-1; CDR3: CASSLRSGLSSYEQYF; DNA: TGCGCCAGCAGCTTGCGAAGCGGCCTAAGCTCCTACGAGCAGTACTTC
J: TRBJ1-1; length: 15; D: NA; size: NA; V: TRBV2; CDR3: CASSEDSPSNTEAFF; DNA: TGTGCCAGCAGTGAAGACAGTCCTAGTAACACTGAAGCTTTCTTT
J: TRBJ1-3; length: 17; D: NA; size: NA; V: TRBV9; CDR3: CASSTGTGRDLGNTIYF; DNA: TGTGCCAGCAGCACAGGAACTGGACGGGACCTAGGAAACACCATATATTTT
J: TRBJ2-1; length: 15; D: TRBD2; size: once; V: TRBV29-1; CDR3: CSVEDPSGRRNEQFF; DNA: TGCAGCGTTGAAGATCCTAGCGGGAGAAGGAATGAGCAGTTCTTC
J: TRBJ1-1; length: 15; D: NA; size: NA; V: TRBV18; CDR3: CASSPTRTVNTEAFF; DNA: TGTGCCAGCTCCCCTACAAGGACAGTTAACACTGAAGCTTTCTTT
J: TRBJ1-1; length: 16; D: NA; size: NA; V: TRBV14; CDR3: CASSQEAGFGDTEAFF; DNA: TGTGCCAGCAGCCAAGAGGCCGGGTTTGGAGACACTGAAGCTTTCTTT